The TCR beta chain under discussion was sequenced for a study of shared clonotypes between healthy human individuals. Healthy HIV-negative adults with no recent acute infections or vaccinations were recruited as donors. V trimming: 6 bases; J trimming: 6 bases; junction bases outside the gene matches: 7. Germline V gives CDR1 SEHNR, CDR2 FQNEAQ (reference sequence). This CDR3 has 15 amino acids. The material for each subset, its genomic DNA, was split evenly across several immunoSEQ plates. Sequencing of unsorted PBMC DNA was carried out using ten immunoSEQ deep assay plates. The method was immunoSEQ multiplex PCR; TCRdb's version includes in-frame clones alone and lacks a portion of them. The sample includes some 480,000 clones, 65% to 80% of them seen just once.

The genes are TRBV7-9 and TRBJ2-3, with 12 bases aligning to TRBD2. Sample: PBMCs. This clonotype was obtained from a woman between 40 and 50 years old in good health. Some clones in this sample may be carry-over from other donors' samples. The CDR3 bases are TGTGCCAGCAGGGGGACTAGCGGGTTTTTCGATACGCAGTATTTT. Translating gives CASRGTSGFFDTQYF.